The 26 T cell receptor beta chains below all came from one sample that was sequenced in a study of CD4 and CD8 cells across lung adenocarcinoma regions. TCRdb independently ran MiXCR on the PCR reads; one entry per CDR3 protein. The table includes 5,000 to 8,000 distinct CDR3 sequences, approximately 50% detected once. Sequencing input: CD8+ T cells from the center of a lung tumor. These TCRs come from a female donor with lung adenocarcinoma. The CD4 and CD8 labels of this study may be unreliable.

Many counts were recorded for this clonotype. This may be a read error: a much more frequent sequence differs by one nucleotide. This CDR3 reads CASSSRDRGYQETQFF. Written as DNA, the CDR3 is TGTGCCAGCAGCTCCCGGGACAGGGGGTACCAAGAGACCCAGTTCTTC. V gene TRBV11-1 combines with J gene TRBJ2-1, with 11 bases identical to TRBD1. Per germline, CDR1 SGHAT and CDR2 FQDESV (reference sequence). This CDR3 region has 16 residues. J was trimmed by 13 bases and V by 4 bases; bases with no gene match: 15. Supplemented by reference TRBV11-1 and TRBJ2-1, the full variable domain reads EAEVAQSPRYKITEKSQAVAFWCDPISGHATLYWYRQILGQGPELLVQFQDESVVDDSQLPKDRFSAERLKGVDSTLKIQPAELGDSAMYLCASSSRDRGYQETQFFGPGTRLTVL.

The gene calls are TRBV6-1 and TRBJ2-5; D is perhaps TRBD1 or TRBD2 (5 bases each). Per germline, CDR1 MNHNS and CDR2 SASEGT. There are 15 residues in the CDR3. Trimming pared 1 base from V and 11 bases from J, leaving 20 bases between. CDR3 loop: CASSEGAGSYNEQYF. The CDR3, as DNA: TGTGCCAGCAGTGAAGGGGCAGGGAGCTACAATGAGCAGTACTTC.

In this sample, this clonotype turned up a few times. This chain links TRBV7-3 with TRBJ2-3; perhaps TRBD2 as D (6 bases). CDR3 length equals 16 residues. Germline CDR1 SGHTA, CDR2 FQGTGA. Trimming shortened V by 0 bases and J by 1 base, and 11 bases separated the two germline ends. The CDR3 sequence: CASSLTSASGTDTQYF. The CDR3 nucleotides are TGTGCCAGCAGCTTAACGTCAGCTAGCGGCACAGATACGCAGTATTTT.

This chain connects TRBV7-8 to TRBJ2-1, with D hard to call. Per germline, CDR1 SGHVS and CDR2 FQNEAQ. The CDR3 is made up of 13 amino acids. The germline V and J ends were trimmed by 2 bases and 7 bases, with 9 bases remaining between them. CDR3 sequence: CASSLLLWNEQFF. In DNA form, the CDR3 reads TGTGCCAGCAGCTTATTGCTGTGGAATGAGCAGTTCTTC. The full variable domain, rest sourced from reference TRBV7-8 and TRBJ2-1, is GAGVSQSPRYKVAKRGQDVALRCDPISGHVSLFWYQQALGQGPEFLTYFQNEAQLDKSGLPSDRFFAERPEGSVSTLKIQRTQQEDSAVYLCASSLLLWNEQFFGPGTRLTVL.

By proportion, this clonotype is medium-sized. The chain links TRBV6-1 to TRBJ1-5, with a tentative D call TRBD1 (5 bases). V lost 6 bases to trimming and J lost 0 bases, with 12 bases between them. The length of the CDR3 is 15 residues. Germline V lookup: CDR1 MNHNS, CDR2 SASEGT. The CDR3 bases are TGTGCCAGCAGCCCCGGACACGGTAGCAATCAGCCCCAGCATTTT. As protein: CASSPGHGSNQPQHF.

This chain connects TRBV4-1 to TRBJ2-7; D might be TRBD1 or TRBD2, each matching 5 bases. This CDR3 spans 16 amino acids. Germline CDR1 and CDR2: MGHRA and YSYEKL. Between the trimmed V and J ends, which lost 4 bases and 1 base, there was a span of 17 bases. CDR3 sequence: CASSPTGTQFSYEQYF. The CDR3 DNA reads TGCGCCAGCAGCCCAACCGGGACGCAGTTTTCCTACGAGCAGTACTTC.

The V and J genes are TRBV11-1 and TRBJ2-7; 10 bases are a match to TRBD2. V trimming: 1 base; J trimming: 6 bases; junction bases outside the gene matches: 9. The CDR3 runs to 16 residues. Germline CDR1 and CDR2: SGHAT and FQDESV (reference sequence). The CDR3 loop reads CASSLELAGPLGEQYF. DNA of the CDR3: TGTGCCAGCAGCTTAGAACTAGCGGGGCCGTTGGGCGAGCAGTACTTC. Based on the CDR3 plus reference TRBV11-1 and TRBJ2-7, the full variable domain is EAEVAQSPRYKITEKSQAVAFWCDPISGHATLYWYRQILGQGPELLVQFQDESVVDDSQLPKDRFSAERLKGVDSTLKIQPAELGDSAMYLCASSLELAGPLGEQYFGPGTRLTVT.

The V gene is TRBV5-1, the J gene TRBJ2-3; tentative D call: TRBD2 (6 bases). Trimming shortened V by 0 bases and J by 1 base, and 12 bases separated the two germline ends. The CDR3 loop spans 16 amino acids. Germline CDR1 reads SGHRS; CDR2 reads YFSETQ. The CDR3 coding sequence is TGCGCCAGCAGCTTGGTTGGGGGGAGAGGCACAGATACGCAGTATTTT. Translation: CASSLVGGRGTDTQYF.

This clonotype was seen only a few times. The chain is built from TRBV6-1 and TRBJ2-5, with 8 bases matching TRBD2. The end of the DNA fits TRBJ2-7 better, so the J call may be wrong. Germline-derived CDR1 and CDR2 are MNHNS and SASEGT. The CDR3 consists of 16 residues. The CDR3 here is CASSATLSGSFYEQYF. The CDR3 DNA is TGTGCCAGCAGTGCTACCCTCAGCGGGAGCTTCTACGAGCAGTACTTC.

The rearrangement links TRBV5-1 to TRBJ2-5, with D possibly TRBD2 on 5 matching bases. In germline, CDR1 is SGHRS, CDR2 YFSETQ. The V end lost 0 bases, the J end lost 1 base, and 7 bases lay between the germline ends. This CDR3 comprises 14 residues. CDR3 in amino acids: CASSLAGFQETQYF. The DNA for the CDR3 is TGCGCCAGCAGCTTGGCGGGGTTCCAAGAGACCCAGTACTTC.

This clonotype was detected ten times or more. The chain uses TRBV7-2 and TRBJ2-1; TRBD1 is a possible D gene (5 bases). Trimming removed 2 bases at V and 6 bases at J, with 11 bases between. CDR1 and CDR2 (germline): SGHTA, FQGNSA. The CDR3 is 14 amino acids. CDR3 sequence: CASSLYWGPNEQFF. The CDR3 region has the DNA TGTGCCAGCAGCTTATATTGGGGCCCCAATGAGCAGTTCTTC. The full variable domain, in which reference TRBV7-2 and TRBJ2-1 provide the parts outside the CDR3, is GAGVSQSPSNKVTEKGKDVELRCDPISGHTALYWYRQSLGQGLEFLIYFQGNSAPDKSGLPSDRFSAERTGGSVSTLTIQRTQQEDSAVYLCASSLYWGPNEQFFGPGTRLTVL.

This clonotype is medium-sized. V is TRBV12-3 or TRBV12-4 and J is TRBJ2-4, with D possibly TRBD2 on 5 matching bases. V was cut by 5 bases and J by 0 bases, with 11 bases left in between. The CDR3 is 15 amino acids. The CDR3 DNA reads TGTGCCAGCAGTCAAAGGGAGCTAGCCAAAAACATTCAGTACTTC. It specifies CASSQRELAKNIQYF.

The rearrangement links TRBV20-1 to TRBJ2-3; 11 positions agree with TRBD2. Trimming at V came to 4 bases and at J to 2 bases, leaving 5 bases not matched to a gene. This CDR3 has 15 residues. CDR1 is DFQATT and CDR2 is SNEGSKA in the germline V gene (reference sequence). The CDR3 nucleotides read TGCAGTGCTACTAGCGGGGGGCCCCTCACAGATACGCAGTATTTT. Amino acids: CSATSGGPLTDTQYF.

As for this clonotype: Germline is not matched at one junction end, which may reflect a read error. This rearrangement joins TRBV6-1 to TRBJ1-5, with no clear D. TRBJ1-6 matches the DNA end more closely, so the J call is doubtful. The CDR3 is 15 amino acids. The germline gives CDR1 MNHNS, CDR2 SASEGT. The CDR3 spells CASREGLSGNQPLHF. CDR3 sequence (DNA): TGTGCCAGCAGGGAAGGACTCTCGGGGAATCAGCCCCTCCACTTT.

About this clonotype itself: The junction differs from germline at one of its ends, possibly a read error. This chain joins TRBV6-1 and TRBJ2-1; either TRBD1 or TRBD2 may supply D (5 bases each). Germline lookup yields CDR1 MNHNS and CDR2 SASEGT. The CDR3 is made up of 16 amino acids. The CDR3 here is CASSEARGVSYNEQYF. The CDR3 bases are TGTGCCAGCAGTGAAGCTCGAGGGGTCAGCTACAATGAGCAGTATTTC.

Many counts were recorded for this clonotype. V and J are TRBV7-2 and TRBJ2-2; TRBD1 matches 7 bases. Unmatched junction bases numbered 3, after V lost 5 bases and J lost 0 bases. The CDR3 runs 15 residues. Per the germline V gene, CDR1 is SGHTA and CDR2 is FQGNSA. CDR3 protein: CASSVGTANTGELFF. The CDR3 nucleotides read TGTGCCAGCAGCGTCGGGACAGCGAACACCGGGGAGCTGTTTTTT.

As concerns this clonotype: An end of the junction does not agree with germline; a read error may underlie this. The V gene is TRBV27, the J gene TRBJ2-2, with TRBD1 matching over 10 bases. Germline loops: CDR1 MNHEY, CDR2 SMNVEV (reference sequence). The CDR3 extends over 16 amino acids. CDR3 amino acids: CASSPPGQGNTGTLYF. CDR3 coding DNA: TGTGCCAGCAGTCCCCCGGGACAGGGGAACACCGGGACGCTGTATTTT.

On this clonotype: At one boundary the junction diverges from the germline segment, which might be a read error. The chain carries TRBV12-3 or TRBV12-4 and TRBJ2-3; D not certain. The CDR3 totals 14 residues. The CDR3: CAGSVGRARDTQYF. The CDR3 coding sequence is TGTGCGGGCAGTGTGGGCCGGGCCCGAGATACGCAGTATTTC.

By share, this clonotype ranks as medium-sized (0.01 to 0.1%). A much larger clone is a single base away; this may be a read error. The chain employs TRBV6-1 and TRBJ2-1; 9 bases map to TRBD1. The end of the DNA aligns better with TRBJ2-7, so the J call may be wrong. Germline CDR1 is MNHNS and CDR2 is SASEGT. This CDR3 is built from 16 residues. CDR3 loop: CASSAYGQGSYNEQYF. The CDR3 DNA reads as TGTGCCAGCAGTGCTTATGGACAGGGGTCCTACAATGAGCAGTACTTC.

This clonotype is termed medium-sized. The chain joins TRBV6-1 to TRBJ1-2; D is uncertain. The CDR3 has 15 amino acids. The V and J ends lost 6 bases and 2 bases respectively, with 16 bases between them. The germline gives CDR1 MNHNS, CDR2 SASEGT. DNA of the CDR3: TGTGCCAGCAGAGTAGGGAACCTCCTCAACTATGGCTACACCTTC. It yields the protein CASRVGNLLNYGYTF.

The chain joins TRBV10-3 to TRBJ2-3, with D unresolved. V lost 11 bases and J lost 3, with 21 bases in between. The germline gives CDR1 ENHRY, CDR2 SYGVKD. This CDR3 spans 15 amino acids. The CDR3 is CAAKLSGSVTDTQYF. In DNA form, the CDR3 reads TGTGCCGCGAAGCTATCCGGCAGTGTAACAGATACGCAGTATTTT.

This clonotype was counted a single time. The chain couples TRBV11-2 to TRBJ2-1; the D is unclear. The end of the DNA aligns better with TRBJ2-7, so the J call may be wrong. Germline V gene lookup returns CDR1 SGHAT and CDR2 FQNNGV. The CDR3 length is 13 residues. The CDR3 protein is CASRGLANYEQYF. The CDR3, as DNA: TGTGCCAGCAGGGGCCTGGCAAATTACGAGCAGTACTTC.

This clonotype has more than one count but fewer than ten. The J gene is TRBJ2-1, the V gene TRBV5-1; 11 nucleotides line up with TRBD1. The CDR3 totals 17 residues. In germline, CDR1 is SGHRS, CDR2 YFSETQ. With V trimmed by 4 bases and J by 0 bases, 6 bases remained unmatched. Here the CDR3 DNA reads TGCGCCAGCAGCCCCGGGACAGGGGGAGGCTCCTACAATGAGCAGTTCTTC. It translates to CASSPGTGGGSYNEQFF.

The genes are TRBV6-1 and TRBJ2-5, with TRBD2 matching over 7 bases. The CDR3 has 20 amino acids. Germline lookup yields CDR1 MNHNS and CDR2 SASEGT. V shed 5 bases and J 3 bases; nucleotides not matched to a gene: 24. The CDR3 here is CASSPSDGGNGGCDKETQYF. CDR3 nucleotide sequence: TGTGCCAGCAGTCCCTCAGACGGGGGGAACGGGGGTTGCGACAAAGAGACCCAGTACTTC.

V gene TRBV5-1 combines with J gene TRBJ2-1; maybe TRBD1 (6 bases). The last part of the DNA fits TRBJ2-7 better; the J call may be wrong. The V gene's germline CDR1 is SGHRS and CDR2 YFSETQ. The CDR3 runs 13 residues. The CDR3 loop reads CASSWDKTYEQYF. CDR3 sequence (DNA): TGCGCCAGCAGCTGGGACAAGACCTACGAGCAGTACTTC.

This clonotype is medium-sized (0.01 to 0.1%). This rearrangement joins TRBV6-5 to TRBJ2-5, with 11 bases aligning to TRBD1. CDR1 and CDR2 from the germline V gene are MNHEY and SVGAGI. CDR3 size: 16 residues. J lost 4 bases, V lost 0 bases, and 4 bases had no gene match. CDR3 in DNA: TGTGCCAGCAGTTACTCGATTGGGACAGGGGGAGAGACCCAGTACTTC. Translation: CASSYSIGTGGETQYF.